This entry lists 2 T cell receptor beta chains sequenced from one sample in a study of T cells in Graves' hyperthyroidism and ophthalmopathy. Amplification of TCR beta CDR3 regions used RNA as the template. The study used the HTBI primer set for a first-round RT-PCR of the TCR CDR3. Each CDR3 protein gets one entry after TCRdb re-called the multiplex PCR reads with MiXCR. The sample shows approximately 720,000 distinct CDR3 sequences, under 20% of them seen only once. What was sequenced was blood. The receptors derive from a woman between 45 and 60 years old with Graves' hyperthyroidism that later progressed to Graves' ophthalmopathy.

This clonotype was found many times. The chain couples TRBV7-2 to TRBJ2-1; 8 positions agree with TRBD2. CDR3 length equals 13 residues. CDR1 and CDR2 from the germline V gene are SGHTA and FQGNSA. Losses at the gene ends were 9 bases for V and 4 bases for J; bases not matched to a gene: 5. The DNA of the CDR3 is TGTGCCAGTGGCGGGGGGTTTTACAATGAGCAGTTCTTC. Translated, it gives CASGGGFYNEQFF.

Comment on this clonotype: A read error is possible here, since a much larger clone lies one base away. Because it lacks the conserved phenylalanine or tryptophan at the end, this CDR3 is likely a read error. The chain is built from TRBV20-1 and TRBJ1-1, with D uncertain. The germline gives CDR1 DFQATT, CDR2 SNEGSKA (reference sequence). Trimming took 2 bases from V and 1 from J, leaving 8 bases between them. The length of the CDR3 is 13 residues. The DNA for the CDR3 is TGCAGTGCTAGAAGGTCCGGGAACACTGAAGCTTTCCTT. This codes for CSARRSGNTEAFL.